These 14 T cell receptor beta chains were sequenced from one sample in a study of T cell repertoires in cytomegalovirus infection. TCRdb recomputed calls from the reads with MiXCR, one row per CDR3 protein. The sample records about 230,000 distinct CDR3 sequences, approximately 24% being singletons. Sequenced sample: CD8+ T cells from PBMCs. All receptors derive from a human donor in good health (CMV status not recorded). Some clones in this sample may be carry-over from other donors' samples.

This clonotype appeared a few times. The CDR3 nucleotides are TGTGCCAGTAGTATAGAGTCAGCGGATGTGGCGCAGTATTTT. It is translated as CASSIESADVAQYF. The chain employs TRBV19 and TRBJ2-3, with D tentatively TRBD2 (5 bases). Germline CDR1 LNHDA, CDR2 SQIVND (reference sequence). Trimming pared 0 bases from V and 10 bases from J, leaving 14 bases between. This CDR3 spans 14 amino acids.

DNA for the CDR3: TGCGCCAGCAGCTTGGACGAAAACGAGCAGTACTTC. This sequence encodes CASSLDENEQYF. The chain uses TRBV5-1 and TRBJ2-7; D unclear. The CDR3 runs 12 residues. Trimming cost V 0 bases and J 5 bases, with 6 bases left between them. In germline, CDR1 is SGHRS, CDR2 YFSETQ. Combining the CDR3 with reference TRBV5-1 and TRBJ2-7 gives the whole variable domain KAGVTQTPRYLIKTRGQQVTLSCSPISGHRSVSWYQQTPGQGLQFLFEYFSETQRNKGNFPGRFSGRQFSNSRSEMNVSTLELGDSALYLCASSLDENEQYFGPGTRLTVT.

This clonotype was picked up a small number of times. This rearrangement joins TRBV7-9 to TRBJ2-1; 8 bases line up with TRBD2. Germline loops: CDR1 SEHNR, CDR2 FQNEAQ (reference sequence). The CDR3 runs to 14 residues. The V segment lost 10 bases and the J segment 5 bases; nucleotides outside the gene matches: 10. This chain's CDR3 is CATQIGGADNEQFF. For the CDR3, the DNA is TGTGCCACACAAATCGGGGGGGCGGACAATGAGCAGTTCTTC.

This clonotype was counted between two and nine times. This chain connects TRBV5-1 to TRBJ1-6; D remains ambiguous. V lost 0 bases and J lost 6, with 10 bases in between. CDR1 and CDR2 from the germline V gene are SGHRS and YFSETQ. This CDR3 contains 15 residues. The DNA for the CDR3 is TGCGCCAGCAGCTTGGCCTGGCAATCTAATTCACCCCTCCACTTT. Translated: CASSLAWQSNSPLHF.

This clonotype came up a few times. V gene TRBV28 combines with J gene TRBJ2-1; D is unclear. This CDR3 region has 12 residues. The germline gives CDR1 MDHEN, CDR2 SYDVKM. The V end was cut by 3 bases, the J end by 5 bases, with 5 bases between. The CDR3 protein is CASSFENNEQFF. Here the CDR3 DNA reads TGTGCCAGCAGTTTTGAGAACAATGAGCAGTTCTTC.

This clonotype was seen ten or more times. This chain links TRBV19 with TRBJ2-7; D might be TRBD2 (5 bases). The CDR3 extends over 14 amino acids. The germline CDR1 and CDR2 sequences are LNHDA and SQIVND (reference sequence). V lost 8 bases, J lost 0 bases, and 14 bases lay in between. This CDR3 is CASAVRGNSYEQYF. The DNA of the CDR3 is TGTGCCAGTGCGGTACGGGGAAACTCCTACGAGCAGTACTTC. Looking up the rest from reference TRBV19 and TRBJ2-7 gives the full variable domain: DGGITQSPKYLFRKEGQNVTLSCEQNLNHDAMYWYRQDPGQGLRLIYYSQIVNDFQKGDIAEGYSVSREKKESFPLTVTSAQKNPTAFYLCASAVRGNSYEQYFGPGTRLTVT.

A few counts support this clonotype. The chain combines TRBV15 with TRBJ2-7; no reliable D call. Deletions cut 0 bases from V and 0 bases from J, with 6 bases between. The CDR3 length is 14 residues. CDR1 is LNHNV, CDR2 YYDKDF, per germline (reference sequence). The CDR3 bases are TGTGCCACCAGCAGAGATCGGAGCTCCTACGAGCAGTACTTC. As protein: CATSRDRSSYEQYF.

This clonotype was seen ten or more times. V usage is TRBV7-3 and J usage is TRBJ2-5; D call uncertain. The germline CDR1 and CDR2 sequences are SGHTA and FQGTGA. The CDR3 spans 14 residues. Trimming took 4 bases from V and 5 from J, leaving 14 bases between them. This CDR3 is CASSSSGFGETQYF. For the CDR3, the DNA is TGTGCCAGCAGCTCCTCGGGTTTCGGGGAGACCCAGTACTTC.

The chain has TRBV5-4 and TRBJ2-1; 13 bases are a match to TRBD2. CDR1 and CDR2 from the germline V gene are SGHNT and YYREEE (reference sequence). The CDR3 is made up of 14 amino acids. V lost 5 bases, J lost 4 bases, and 0 bases stayed unmatched. The CDR3 region is CASRTSGGYNEQFF. The CDR3 DNA reads TGTGCCAGCAGGACTAGCGGGGGGTACAATGAGCAGTTCTTC.

The chain has TRBV28 and TRBJ1-5; D is perhaps TRBD1 (6 bases). CDR3 size: 17 residues. Germline loops: CDR1 MDHEN, CDR2 SYDVKM. V was shortened by 7 bases and J by 1 base, with 20 bases between the two germline ends. The CDR3 DNA reads TGTGCCAGCACCCCACCCAACAGGGTTAGGAGCAATCAGCCCCAGCATTTT. It encodes CASTPPNRVRSNQPQHF.

The rearrangement links TRBV29-1 to TRBJ2-7; 8 bases line up with TRBD1. The V gene's germline CDR1 is SQVTM and CDR2 ANQGSEA. The CDR3 length is 16 residues. Trimming cost V 1 base and J 4 bases; bases outside gene matches: 12. The CDR3 here is CSVEGLGAGGGYEQYF. Here the CDR3 DNA reads TGCAGCGTTGAAGGGCTTGGGGCAGGGGGCGGATACGAGCAGTACTTC.

In its sample, this clonotype was seen once. V gene TRBV2 combines with J gene TRBJ2-1; tentatively, D is TRBD1 (8 bases). The CDR3 loop spans 13 amino acids. The V and J ends lost 10 bases and 7 bases respectively, with 17 bases between them. Germline lookup yields CDR1 SNHLY and CDR2 FYNNEI. The CDR3 DNA sequence: TGTGCCATCGGGGGGACAGGAGGGAATGAGCAGTTCTTC. Translating gives CAIGGTGGNEQFF.

There are a few counts of this clonotype. The chain is built from TRBV7-6 and TRBJ2-7, with D tentatively TRBD1 (6 bases). The ends were cut back, 1 base at V and 5 bases at J, with 15 bases in the middle. From germline, CDR1 is SGHVS and CDR2 FNYEAQ. This CDR3 is 15 amino acids long. This CDR3 is CASSLDIGTNDEQYF. In DNA form, the CDR3 reads TGTGCCAGCAGCTTAGATATCGGGACAAACGACGAGCAGTACTTC.

As regards this clonotype: Compared with germline, one end of the junction differs, possibly owing to a read error. This chain joins TRBV18 and TRBJ1-5; no reliable D call. The CDR3 runs 16 residues. CDR1 and CDR2 (germline): KGHSH, LQKENI. The CDR3 coding sequence is TGTGCCAACTCACCTTCTCAGGACTATAGCAATCAGCCCCAGCATTTT. It codes for CANSPSQDYSNQPQHF. Complete variable domain (other parts from reference TRBV18 and TRBJ1-5): NAGVMQNPRHLVRRRGQEARLRCSPMKGHSHVYWYRQLPEEGLKFMVYLQKENIIDESGMPKERFSAEFPKEGPSILRIQQVVRGDSAAYFCANSPSQDYSNQPQHFGDGTRLSIL.